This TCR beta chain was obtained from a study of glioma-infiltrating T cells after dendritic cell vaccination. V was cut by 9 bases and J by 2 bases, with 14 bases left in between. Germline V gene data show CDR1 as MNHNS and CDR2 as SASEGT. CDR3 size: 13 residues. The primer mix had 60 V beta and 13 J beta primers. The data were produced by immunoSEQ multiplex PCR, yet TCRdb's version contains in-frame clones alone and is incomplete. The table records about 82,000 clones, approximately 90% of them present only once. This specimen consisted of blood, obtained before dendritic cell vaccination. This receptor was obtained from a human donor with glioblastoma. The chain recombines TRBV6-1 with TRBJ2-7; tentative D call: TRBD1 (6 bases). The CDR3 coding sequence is TGTGCCAGTGGAACAAGGGGGACCTACGAGCAGTACTTC. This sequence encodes CASGTRGTYEQYF.